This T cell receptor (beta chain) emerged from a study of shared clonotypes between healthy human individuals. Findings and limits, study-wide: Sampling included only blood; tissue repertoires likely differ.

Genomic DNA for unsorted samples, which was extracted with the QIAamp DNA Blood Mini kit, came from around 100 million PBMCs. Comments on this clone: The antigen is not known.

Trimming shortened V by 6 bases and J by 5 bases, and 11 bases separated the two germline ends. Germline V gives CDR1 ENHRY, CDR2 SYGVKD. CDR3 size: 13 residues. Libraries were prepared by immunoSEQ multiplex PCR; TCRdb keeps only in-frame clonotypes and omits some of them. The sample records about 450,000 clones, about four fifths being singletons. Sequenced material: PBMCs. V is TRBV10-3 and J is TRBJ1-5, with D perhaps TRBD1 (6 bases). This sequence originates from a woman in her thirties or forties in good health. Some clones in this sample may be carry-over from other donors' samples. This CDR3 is CAISPDSDQPQHF. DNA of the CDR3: TGTGCCATCAGCCCGGACAGTGATCAGCCCCAGCATTTT.